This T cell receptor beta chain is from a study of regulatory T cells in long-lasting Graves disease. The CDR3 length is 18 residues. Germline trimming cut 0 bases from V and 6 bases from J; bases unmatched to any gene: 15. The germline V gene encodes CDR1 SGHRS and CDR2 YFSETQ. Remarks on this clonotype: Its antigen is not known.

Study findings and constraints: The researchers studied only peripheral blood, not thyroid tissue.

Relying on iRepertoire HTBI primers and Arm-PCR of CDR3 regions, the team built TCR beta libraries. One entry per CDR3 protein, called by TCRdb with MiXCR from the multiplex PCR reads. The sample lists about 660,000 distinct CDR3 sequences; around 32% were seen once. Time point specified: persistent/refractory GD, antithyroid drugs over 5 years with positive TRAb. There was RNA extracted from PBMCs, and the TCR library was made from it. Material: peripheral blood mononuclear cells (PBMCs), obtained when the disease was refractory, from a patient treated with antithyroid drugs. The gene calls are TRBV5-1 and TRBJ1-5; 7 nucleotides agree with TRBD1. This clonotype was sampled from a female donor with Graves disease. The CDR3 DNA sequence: TGCGCCAGCAGCTTGGCGGGACAGAGGATTTTGACCTGTCAGCCCCAGCATTTT. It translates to CASSLAGQRILTCQPQHF.